A single sample gave rise to the 10 T cell receptor beta chains below, sequenced in a study of PD-L1 blockade in urothelial cancer. Method: immunoSEQ multiplex PCR; TCRdb's copy keeps in-frame clones and lacks some. Of about 88,000 clones listed, roughly 90% are singletons. Material: PBMCs, obtained around atezolizumab (anti-PD-L1) treatment. Every receptor here comes from a man between 60 and 75 years old with urothelial cancer.

The CDR3 here is CASSRRPSYGYTF. The DNA of the CDR3 is TGTGCCAGCTCCAGGCGTCCAAGCTATGGCTACACCTTC. V usage is TRBV27 and J usage is TRBJ1-2; D not certain. CDR1 is MNHEY and CDR2 is SMNVEV in the germline V gene (reference sequence). CDR3 length: 13 amino acids. Trimming removed 8 bases at V and 4 bases at J, with 14 bases between.

There are a few counts of this clone. The V gene is TRBV30, the J gene TRBJ2-1; D unclear. The CDR3 consists of 14 residues. Deletions cut 3 bases from V and 0 bases from J, with 9 bases between. CDR1 is GTSNPN, CDR2 SVGIG, per germline (reference sequence). The CDR3: CAWRALGSYNEQFF. In DNA, the CDR3 is TGTGCCTGGAGGGCTCTTGGCTCCTACAATGAGCAGTTCTTC.

V gene TRBV15 combines with J gene TRBJ2-3; TRBD2 agrees at 9 bases. The ends lost 8 bases at V and 4 bases at J; junction bases unmatched: 4. This CDR3 has 13 residues. Germline loops: CDR1 LNHNV, CDR2 YYDKDF (reference sequence). Here the CDR3 reads CATGSGGSDTQYF. The CDR3 DNA follows: TGTGCCACCGGTAGCGGGGGTTCAGATACGCAGTATTTT.

The chain carries TRBV10-2 and TRBJ2-5, with 10 bases matching TRBD2. The germline gives CDR1 WSHSY, CDR2 SAAADI. The CDR3 has 13 residues. V was clipped by 8 bases and J by 1 base; unmatched bases: 1. The CDR3 region is CASRTSGQETQYF. The DNA for the CDR3 is TGCGCCAGCCGGACTAGCGGCCAAGAGACCCAGTACTTC.

The DNA of the CDR3 is TGTGCCAGCAGCTCACTCTGGGGGGGAAACTACGAGCAGTACTTC. It codes for CASSSLWGGNYEQYF. The V call is TRBV7-9, the J call TRBJ2-7, with 7 positions matching TRBD2. The CDR3 runs 15 residues. Looked up from germline, CDR1 is SEHNR and CDR2 is FQNEAQ (reference sequence). With V trimmed by 4 bases and J by 3 bases, 9 bases remained unmatched.

The chain uses TRBV9 and TRBJ1-2; D may be TRBD1 (6 bases). Germline V gene sequence: CDR1 SGDLS, CDR2 YYNGEE. The CDR3 consists of 14 residues. V was trimmed by 1 base and J by 2 bases, leaving 9 bases between them. The chain's CDR3 is CASSVMGANYGYTF. CDR3 bases: TGTGCCAGCAGCGTAATGGGGGCCAACTATGGCTACACCTTC.

The chain is built from TRBV19 and TRBJ2-3; D is unresolved. CDR1 is LNHDA and CDR2 is SQIVND in the germline V gene (reference sequence). V was clipped by 5 bases and J by 5 bases, with 5 bases between them. CDR3 length equals 11 residues. DNA of the CDR3: TGTGCCAGTAGTTCCCTAGATACGCAGTATTTT. This translates into CASSSLDTQYF.

The genes are TRBV12-5 and TRBJ2-1; 8 nucleotides agree with TRBD1. Germline loops: CDR1 LGHNT, CDR2 FRNRAP. The CDR3 runs 15 residues. Trimming took 5 bases from V and 6 from J; bases not matched to a gene: 9. Here the CDR3 reads CASGPGAGGFNEQFF. CDR3 in DNA: TGTGCTAGTGGTCCCGGGGCAGGGGGCTTCAATGAGCAGTTCTTC.

Details on this clone: Other DNA sequences in the same sample also yield this CDR3. This chain connects TRBV5-1 to TRBJ2-1; TRBD1 agrees at 11 bases. The CDR3 covers 14 residues. Unmatched junction bases numbered 4, after V lost 4 bases and J lost 7 bases. Germline CDR1 and CDR2: SGHRS and YFSETQ. CDR3 protein: CASSLGTGGNEQFF. The DNA for the CDR3 is TGCGCCAGCAGCCTGGGGACAGGGGGTAATGAGCAGTTCTTC.

The rearrangement uses TRBV6-6 and TRBJ1-6; 9 bases line up with TRBD1. CDR1 and CDR2 (germline): MNHNY, SVGAGI (reference sequence). The CDR3 extends over 16 amino acids. Trimming took 6 bases from V and 6 from J; bases not matched to a gene: 9. The CDR3 sequence: CASRPGQGSTNSPLHF. Here the CDR3 DNA reads TGTGCCAGCAGGCCCGGACAGGGGTCGACTAATTCACCCCTCCACTTT.